Below are 25 T cell receptor beta chains sequenced from a single sample in a study of blood T cells in healthy people across ages. Together with a sample-barcoded 5' primer, a J-beta primer mix was included in a second PCR lasting about 7 to 11 cycles. TCRdb analysed the 5' RACE reads with MiXCR anew, one entry per CDR3 protein. This table has 910,000 or so distinct CDR3 sequences, roughly half appearing once. The sequenced sample was blood. The origin of the receptors is a woman in her sixties in good health.

The V call is TRBV6-2 or TRBV6-3, the J call TRBJ2-4, with D uncertain. The DNA end favors TRBJ2-7, so the J call may be wrong. Looked up from germline, CDR1 is MNHEY and CDR2 is SVGEGT. The CDR3 is 14 amino acids. In nucleotides, the CDR3 is TGTGCCAGCAGTTACTGGCTCGGAGTCTACGAGCAGTACTTC. Translating it yields CASSYWLGVYEQYF.

A word on this clonotype: A junction boundary mismatches the germline segment, possibly from a read error. CDR3 sequence reads: CSSRQARNAEAFF. The CDR3 nucleotides read TGCAGTTCCCGACAGGCCCGGAACGCTGAAGCTTTCTTT. The chain combines TRBV20-1 with TRBJ1-1, with TRBD1 as a possible D gene (6 bases). CDR3 length: 13 amino acids. Germline V gene lookup returns CDR1 DFQATT and CDR2 SNEGSKA (reference sequence).

The chain recombines TRBV10-3 with TRBJ2-5, with D possibly being TRBD1 or TRBD2 (5 bases each). The CDR3 totals 12 residues. Trimming stripped 1 base from V and 11 bases from J, with 11 bases between. Germline V gene sequence: CDR1 ENHRY, CDR2 SYGVKD. The CDR3 sequence is CAISELIGEQYF. The DNA for the CDR3 is TGTGCCATCAGTGAGTTAATAGGGGAGCAGTACTTC.

Concerning this clonotype: A read error may account for a junction end that differs from germline. V usage is TRBV12-3 or TRBV12-4 and J usage is TRBJ2-7; 8 nucleotides match TRBD1. The CDR3 covers 13 residues. The DNA of the CDR3 is TGTGACAGCATGGACAGGGACTCCTACGAGCAGTACTTC. It yields the protein CDSMDRDSYEQYF.

The chain couples TRBV20-1 to TRBJ1-5; the D gene is possibly TRBD1 (5 bases). This CDR3 has 13 amino acids. Trimming cost V 5 bases and J 1 base, with 9 bases left between them. Germline CDR1 DFQATT, CDR2 SNEGSKA (reference sequence). CDR3 residues: CSAGARSNQPQHF. In DNA, the CDR3 is TGCAGTGCTGGGGCTCGGAGCAATCAGCCCCAGCATTTT.

The chain employs TRBV27 and TRBJ2-7; D is tentatively TRBD1 or TRBD2 (7 bases each). Trimming left V 5 bases short and J 6 bases short, with 17 bases between. Germline V gives CDR1 MNHEY, CDR2 SMNVEV (reference sequence). This CDR3 region has 14 residues. The CDR3 bases are TGTGCCAGCAGTCGGGGAGGCAGGGGGGGCGAGCAGTACTTC. This translates into CASSRGGRGGEQYF.

This clonotype was detected a few times. CDR3 sequence reads: CASSPPGSRADTQYF. In DNA form, the CDR3 reads TGTGCCAGCAGCCCCCCAGGGTCAAGGGCGGATACGCAGTATTTT. The chain employs TRBV28 and TRBJ2-3; a possible D gene is TRBD1 (5 bases). CDR1 is MDHEN, CDR2 SYDVKM, per germline. Between the trimmed V and J ends, which lost 6 bases and 6 bases, there was a span of 19 bases. CDR3 length: 15 residues.

The DNA for the CDR3 is TGTGCCAGCAGCTTGGTAGTAAGGCAGCCCCAGCATTTT. Protein product: CASSLVVRQPQHF. The chain recombines TRBV7-9 with TRBJ1-5; D not resolved. The V end was cut by 3 bases, the J end by 7 bases, with 10 bases between. The CDR3 has 13 amino acids. The V gene's germline CDR1 is SEHNR and CDR2 FQNEAQ (reference sequence).

This clonotype was seen ten or more times. The chain employs TRBV5-5 and TRBJ1-2, with a weak D call TRBD1 (6 bases). With 4 bases removed from V and 4 bases from J, the gap between germline ends came to 14 bases. Germline V gene sequence: CDR1 SGHKS, CDR2 YYEKEE (reference sequence). This CDR3 region has 14 residues. This CDR3 is CASSPGTRTYGYTF. CDR3 nucleotides: TGTGCCAGCAGCCCGGGGACAAGGACCTATGGCTACACCTTC.

The chain links TRBV7-9 to TRBJ2-1; D not certain. The CDR3 runs to 10 residues. Germline lookup yields CDR1 SEHNR and CDR2 FQNEAQ (reference sequence). V shed 5 bases and J shed 10 bases, with 6 bases lying between them. CDR3 nucleotides: TGTGCCAGCAGCCCCGACGAGCAGTTCTTC. Its protein is CASSPDEQFF.

The rearrangement links TRBV29-1 to TRBJ2-7; D uncertain. Germline assignment: CDR1 SQVTM and CDR2 ANQGSEA. The CDR3 extends over 12 amino acids. CDR3 coding DNA: TGCACCGTCTACCCCGTCTCCTACGAGCAGTACTTC. Translating it yields CTVYPVSYEQYF.

The chain combines TRBV28 with TRBJ1-1; D remains ambiguous. The V gene lost 3 bases and the J gene lost 6 bases, with 14 bases spanning the gap. This CDR3 is built from 14 residues. The V gene's germline CDR1 is MDHEN and CDR2 SYDVKM. The CDR3 reads CASSFVNSGAEAFF. Written as DNA, the CDR3 is TGTGCCAGCAGTTTCGTAAACTCGGGCGCTGAAGCTTTCTTT.

The chain carries TRBV6-6 and TRBJ2-7; TRBD2 is a possible D gene (5 bases). The CDR3 has 13 residues. The germline CDR1 and CDR2 sequences are MNHNY and SVGAGI (reference sequence). V was pared by 11 bases and J by 2 bases, with 16 bases between. The CDR3 protein is CASTPGVAYEQYF. CDR3 nucleotide sequence: TGTGCCTCCACCCCCGGGGTGGCCTACGAGCAGTACTTC.

This clonotype was seen just once. V gene TRBV7-8 combines with J gene TRBJ2-3, with TRBD2 matching over 7 bases. The germline CDR1 and CDR2 sequences are SGHVS and FQNEAQ. This CDR3 is 16 amino acids long. V was pared by 5 bases and J by 2 bases, with 10 bases of the junction left unmatched. CDR3 residues: CASSPPLALLTDTQYF. The CDR3 region has the DNA TGTGCCAGCAGCCCACCACTAGCGCTTCTCACAGATACGCAGTATTTT.

This clonotype occurred a few times. The rearrangement links TRBV29-1 to TRBJ2-7; TRBD2 might be the D (6 bases). Per germline, CDR1 SQVTM and CDR2 ANQGSEA. Trimming took off 3 bases at V and 2 bases at J, with 14 bases between the two ends. This CDR3 has 14 residues. This CDR3 reads CSVDSGRGAYEQYF. The CDR3 DNA follows: TGCAGCGTTGATTCCGGGAGAGGCGCCTACGAGCAGTACTTC.

This clonotype was detected only a few times. The chain uses TRBV12-3 or TRBV12-4 and TRBJ2-1; D is uncertain. V was clipped by 5 bases and J by 9 bases, with 11 bases between them. This CDR3 region has 12 residues. Here the CDR3 DNA reads TGTGCCAGCAGTCCTGCTTTCCGTGAGCAGTTCTTC. This encodes CASSPAFREQFF.

The chain has TRBV5-6 and TRBJ2-7, with 10 nucleotides matching TRBD1. The J segment lost 7 bases and the V segment lost 4 bases, leaving 14 bases of the junction unmatched. Germline CDR1 reads SGHDT; CDR2 reads YYEEEE. The CDR3 runs to 16 residues. The CDR3, as DNA: TGTGCCAGCAGCCCAGTGACAGGGGGCGCAAGGGGAGAGCAGTACTTC. Its protein product is CASSPVTGGARGEQYF.

The chain links TRBV6-6 to TRBJ2-4; no definite D call. Trimming took 7 bases from V and 0 from J, leaving 10 bases between them. The germline CDR1 and CDR2 sequences are MNHNY and SVGAGI (reference sequence). The length of the CDR3 is 14 residues. CDR3 sequence: CASNKILAKNIQYF. The CDR3 DNA sequence: TGTGCCAGCAACAAGATACTAGCCAAAAACATTCAGTACTTC.

The chain recombines TRBV20-1 with TRBJ2-1; D remains unclear. V lost 1 base to trimming and J lost 4 bases, with 11 bases between them. Germline V gene lookup returns CDR1 DFQATT and CDR2 SNEGSKA (reference sequence). This CDR3 has 14 amino acids. CDR3 coding DNA: TGCAGTGCTAGAGCTCTTACCCGATACAATGAGCAGTTCTTC. It is translated as CSARALTRYNEQFF.

This clonotype was recorded a few times. This chain links TRBV19 with TRBJ2-3; D is unresolved. Germline V gene sequence: CDR1 LNHDA, CDR2 SQIVND (reference sequence). The V and J ends lost 5 bases and 4 bases respectively, with 7 bases between them. This CDR3 has 12 amino acids. In DNA, the CDR3 is TGTGCCAGTAGTCCTCAGTCAGATACGCAGTATTTT. Its protein product is CASSPQSDTQYF. Drawing the rest from reference TRBV19 and TRBJ2-3, the complete variable domain is DGGITQSPKYLFRKEGQNVTLSCEQNLNHDAMYWYRQDPGQGLRLIYYSQIVNDFQKGDIAEGYSVSREKKESFPLTVTSAQKNPTAFYLCASSPQSDTQYFGPGTRLTVL.

This rearrangement joins TRBV6-2 or TRBV6-3 to TRBJ2-1, with a possible D match to TRBD2 (6 bases). The CDR3 contains 14 residues. CDR1 and CDR2 from the germline V gene are MNHEY and SVGEGT. V shed 4 bases and J shed 5 bases, with 12 bases lying between them. Written as DNA, the CDR3 is TGTGCCAGCAGTTCCCCGGGACTTCACAATGAGCAGTTCTTC. It codes for CASSSPGLHNEQFF.

This clonotype has just a few counts. The J gene is TRBJ2-7, the V gene TRBV20-1; 9 bases are shared with TRBD2. The junction had 13 bases not matched to a gene; V was cut back by 3 bases and J by 1 base. The germline V gene has CDR1 DFQATT and CDR2 SNEGSKA (reference sequence). The CDR3 totals 17 residues. CDR3 sequence reads: CSASRIAGDHFSYEQYF. For the CDR3, the DNA is TGCAGTGCTAGTCGAATAGCGGGAGACCATTTTTCCTACGAGCAGTACTTC.

In its sample, this clonotype was seen a few times. The chain combines TRBV4-1 with TRBJ2-1; D not certain. The CDR3 runs to 12 residues. The ends were cut back, 4 bases at V and 5 bases at J, with 6 bases in the middle. Germline V gene sequence: CDR1 MGHRA, CDR2 YSYEKL. The CDR3 DNA reads as TGCGCCAGCAGCCCTATTAACAATGAGCAGTTCTTC. This translates into CASSPINNEQFF.

The chain uses TRBV4-3 and TRBJ2-1; 9 bases align to TRBD2. CDR1 LGHNA and CDR2 YSLEER come from the germline V gene. The J segment lost 4 bases and the V segment lost 1 base, leaving 5 bases of the junction unmatched. This CDR3 region has 16 residues. The CDR3: CASSQGAAGGYNEQFF. Written as DNA, the CDR3 is TGCGCCAGCAGCCAAGGAGCGGCGGGAGGGTACAATGAGCAGTTCTTC.

This clonotype showed up just a few times. This chain joins TRBV12-3 or TRBV12-4 and TRBJ2-7, with a tentative D call TRBD2 (5 bases). This CDR3 is built from 14 residues. V was cut by 4 bases and J by 6 bases, with 16 bases left in between. The CDR3 loop reads CASSSQGSYGEQYF. CDR3 DNA sequence: TGTGCCAGCAGTTCTCAAGGGAGTTACGGCGAGCAGTACTTC.